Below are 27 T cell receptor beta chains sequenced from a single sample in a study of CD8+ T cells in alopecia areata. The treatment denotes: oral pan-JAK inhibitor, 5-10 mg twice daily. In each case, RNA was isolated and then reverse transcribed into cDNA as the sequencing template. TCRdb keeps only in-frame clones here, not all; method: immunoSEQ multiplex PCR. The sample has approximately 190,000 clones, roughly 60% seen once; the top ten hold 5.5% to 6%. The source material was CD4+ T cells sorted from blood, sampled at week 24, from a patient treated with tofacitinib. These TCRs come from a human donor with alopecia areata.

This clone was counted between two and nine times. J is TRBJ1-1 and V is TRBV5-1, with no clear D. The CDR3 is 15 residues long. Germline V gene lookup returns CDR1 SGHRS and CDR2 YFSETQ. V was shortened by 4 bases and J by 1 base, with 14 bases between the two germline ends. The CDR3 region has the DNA TGCGCCAGCAGCCCCGGGTCTGCCAGGAACACTGAAGCTTTCTTT. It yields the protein CASSPGSARNTEAFF. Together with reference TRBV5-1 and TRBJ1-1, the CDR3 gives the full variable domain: KAGVTQTPRYLIKTRGQQVTLSCSPISGHRSVSWYQQTPGQGLQFLFEYFSETQRNKGNFPGRFSGRQFSNSRSEMNVSTLELGDSALYLCASSPGSARNTEAFFGQGTRLTVV.

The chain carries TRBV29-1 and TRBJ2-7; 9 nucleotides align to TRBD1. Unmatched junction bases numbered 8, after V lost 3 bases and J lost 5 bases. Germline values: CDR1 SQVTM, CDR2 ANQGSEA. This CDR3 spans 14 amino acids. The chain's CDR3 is CSVDSGQGINEQYF. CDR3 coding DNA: TGCAGCGTTGACTCCGGACAGGGGATCAACGAGCAGTACTTC.

In DNA, the CDR3 is TGTGCCATCAGGGAGGAGGCCGGCGCAGATACGCAGTATTTT. Translating it yields CAIREEAGADTQYF. The chain has TRBV10-3 and TRBJ2-3; D is possibly TRBD2 (5 bases). Between the trimmed V and J ends, which lost 6 bases and 4 bases, there was a span of 14 bases. This CDR3 has 14 amino acids. The germline V gene has CDR1 ENHRY and CDR2 SYGVKD.

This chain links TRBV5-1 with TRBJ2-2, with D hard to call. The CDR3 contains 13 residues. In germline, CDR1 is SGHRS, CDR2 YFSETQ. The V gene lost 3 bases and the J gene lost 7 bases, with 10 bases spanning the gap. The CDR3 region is CASSSQSIGELFF. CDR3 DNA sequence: TGCGCCAGCAGCTCCCAGAGTATCGGGGAGCTGTTTTTT.

CDR3 loop: CASRDLDLAVETQYF. The CDR3 DNA reads as TGTGCCAGCAGGGACCTCGACCTTGCAGTGGAGACCCAGTACTTC. The chain is built from TRBV2 and TRBJ2-5; no clear D gene. Trimming removed 6 bases from V and 5 bases from J, with 19 bases in between. Germline V CDR1 and CDR2: SNHLY, FYNNEI. The length of the CDR3 is 15 residues.

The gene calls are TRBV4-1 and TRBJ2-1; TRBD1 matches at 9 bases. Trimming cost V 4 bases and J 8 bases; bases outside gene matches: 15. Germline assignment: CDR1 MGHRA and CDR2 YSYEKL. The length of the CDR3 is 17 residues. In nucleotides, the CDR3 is TGCGCCAGCAGCCGTGGATCCGGGACAGGGTTGAATTATGAGCAGTTCTTC. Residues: CASSRGSGTGLNYEQFF.

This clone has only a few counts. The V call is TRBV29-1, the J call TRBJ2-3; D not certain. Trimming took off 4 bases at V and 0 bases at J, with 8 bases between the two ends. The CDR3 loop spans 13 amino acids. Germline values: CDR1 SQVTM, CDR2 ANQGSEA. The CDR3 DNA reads TGCAGCGTTGTTTTGGGGAGCACAGATACGCAGTATTTT. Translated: CSVVLGSTDTQYF.

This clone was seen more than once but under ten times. CDR3 in amino acids: CASSQPSHGELFF. DNA of the CDR3: TGCGCCAGCAGCCAACCGTCGCACGGGGAGCTGTTTTTT. The chain employs TRBV4-1 and TRBJ2-2, with no clear D. This CDR3 contains 13 residues. V was pared by 2 bases and J by 7 bases, with 8 bases between. Germline V gene lookup returns CDR1 MGHRA and CDR2 YSYEKL.

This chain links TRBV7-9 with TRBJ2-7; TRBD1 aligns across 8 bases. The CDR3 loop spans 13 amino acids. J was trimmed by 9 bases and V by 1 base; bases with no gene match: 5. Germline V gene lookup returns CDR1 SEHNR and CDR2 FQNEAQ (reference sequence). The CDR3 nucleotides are TGTGCCAGCAGCTTAGAAGGCAGGGGGCGGCAGTACTTC. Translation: CASSLEGRGRQYF.

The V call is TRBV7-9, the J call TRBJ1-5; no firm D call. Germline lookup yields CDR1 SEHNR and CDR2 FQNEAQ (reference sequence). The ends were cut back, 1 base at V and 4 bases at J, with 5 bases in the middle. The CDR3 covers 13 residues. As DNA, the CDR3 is TGTGCCAGCAGCTTAGGACGTAATCAGCCCCAGCATTTT. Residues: CASSLGRNQPQHF.

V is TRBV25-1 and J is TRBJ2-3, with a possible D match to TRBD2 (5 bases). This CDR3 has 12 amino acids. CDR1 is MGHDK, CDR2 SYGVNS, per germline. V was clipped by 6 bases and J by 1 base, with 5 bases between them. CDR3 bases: TGTGCCAGCAGGAGGGGCACAGATACGCAGTATTTT. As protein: CASRRGTDTQYF. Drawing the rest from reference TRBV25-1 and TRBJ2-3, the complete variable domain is EADIYQTPRYLVIGTGKKITLECSQTMGHDKMYWYQQDPGMELHLIHYSYGVNSTEKGDLSSESTVSRIRTEHFPLTLESARPSHTSQYLCASRRGTDTQYFGPGTRLTVL.

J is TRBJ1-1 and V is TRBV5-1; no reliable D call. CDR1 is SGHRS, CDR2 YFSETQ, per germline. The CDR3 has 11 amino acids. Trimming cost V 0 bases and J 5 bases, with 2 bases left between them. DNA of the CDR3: TGCGCCAGCAGCTTGGGGACTGAAGCTTTCTTT. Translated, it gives CASSLGTEAFF.

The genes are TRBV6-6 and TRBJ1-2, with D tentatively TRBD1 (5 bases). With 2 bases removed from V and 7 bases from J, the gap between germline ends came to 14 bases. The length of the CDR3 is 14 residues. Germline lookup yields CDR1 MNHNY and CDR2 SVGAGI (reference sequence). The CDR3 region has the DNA TGTGCCAGCAGTTACCTCGGACATCTGGGTGGCTACACCTTC. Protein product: CASSYLGHLGGYTF.

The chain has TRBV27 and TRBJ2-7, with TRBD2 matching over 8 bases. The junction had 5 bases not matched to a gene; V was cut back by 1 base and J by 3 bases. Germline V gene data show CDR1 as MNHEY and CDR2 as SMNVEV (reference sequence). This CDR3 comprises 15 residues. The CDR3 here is CASSLYGLAYYEQYF. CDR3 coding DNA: TGTGCCAGCAGTTTATACGGACTAGCCTACTACGAGCAGTACTTC.

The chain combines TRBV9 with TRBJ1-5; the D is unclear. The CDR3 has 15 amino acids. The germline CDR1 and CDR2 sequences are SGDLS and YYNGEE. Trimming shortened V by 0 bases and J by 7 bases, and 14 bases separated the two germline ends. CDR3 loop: CASSVGGFPRQPQHF. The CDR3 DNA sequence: TGTGCCAGCAGCGTAGGCGGGTTTCCGCGGCAGCCCCAGCATTTT.

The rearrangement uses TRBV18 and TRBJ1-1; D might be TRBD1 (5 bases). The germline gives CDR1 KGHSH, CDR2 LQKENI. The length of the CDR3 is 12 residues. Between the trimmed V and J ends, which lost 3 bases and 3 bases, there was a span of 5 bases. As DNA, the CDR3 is TGTGCCAGCTCACCCAGGGACACTGAAGCTTTCTTT. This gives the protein CASSPRDTEAFF.

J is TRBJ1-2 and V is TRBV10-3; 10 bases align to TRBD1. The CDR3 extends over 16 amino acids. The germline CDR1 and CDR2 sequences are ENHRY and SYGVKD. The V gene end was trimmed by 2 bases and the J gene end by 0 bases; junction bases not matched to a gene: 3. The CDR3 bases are TGTGCCATCAGTGAGGGCGGGACAGGGGCTAACTATGGCTACACCTTC. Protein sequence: CAISEGGTGANYGYTF.

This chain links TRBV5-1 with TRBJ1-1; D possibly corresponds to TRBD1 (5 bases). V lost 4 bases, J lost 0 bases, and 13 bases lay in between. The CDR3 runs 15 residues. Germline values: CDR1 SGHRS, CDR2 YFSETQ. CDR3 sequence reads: CASSVDSPLNTEAFF. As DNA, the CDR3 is TGCGCCAGCAGCGTCGACAGTCCACTGAACACTGAAGCTTTCTTT.

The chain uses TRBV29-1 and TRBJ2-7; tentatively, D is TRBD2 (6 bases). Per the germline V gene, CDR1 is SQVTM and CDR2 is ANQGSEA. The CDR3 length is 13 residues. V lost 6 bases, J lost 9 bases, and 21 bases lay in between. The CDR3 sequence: CSVAGTPGDGQYF. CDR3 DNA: TGCAGCGTAGCCGGGACTCCCGGAGACGGGCAGTACTTC.

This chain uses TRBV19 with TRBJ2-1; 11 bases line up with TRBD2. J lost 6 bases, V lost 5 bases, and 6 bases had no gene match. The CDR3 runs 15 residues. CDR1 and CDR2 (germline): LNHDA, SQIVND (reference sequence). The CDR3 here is CASSPGTSGSNEQFF. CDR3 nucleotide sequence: TGTGCCAGTAGTCCCGGGACTAGCGGCTCCAATGAGCAGTTCTTC.

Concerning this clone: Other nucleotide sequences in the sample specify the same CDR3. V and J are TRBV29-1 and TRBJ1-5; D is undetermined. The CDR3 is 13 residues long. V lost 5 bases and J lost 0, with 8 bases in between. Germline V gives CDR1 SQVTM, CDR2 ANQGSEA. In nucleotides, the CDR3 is TGCAGCGTTTCTGAGAATAGCAATCAGCCCCAGCATTTT. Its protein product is CSVSENSNQPQHF. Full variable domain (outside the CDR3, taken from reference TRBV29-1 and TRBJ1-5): SAVISQKPSRDICQRGTSLTIQCQVDSQVTMMFWYRQQPGQSLTLIATANQGSEATYESGFVIDKFPISRPNLTFSTLTVSNMSPEDSSIYLCSVSENSNQPQHFGDGTRLSIL.

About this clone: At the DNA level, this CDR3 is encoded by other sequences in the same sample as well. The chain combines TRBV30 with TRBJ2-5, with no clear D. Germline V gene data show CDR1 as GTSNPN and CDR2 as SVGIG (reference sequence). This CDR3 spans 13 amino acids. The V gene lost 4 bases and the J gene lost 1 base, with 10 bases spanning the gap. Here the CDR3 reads CAWNRHAQETQYF. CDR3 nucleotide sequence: TGTGCCTGGAACCGACATGCCCAAGAGACCCAGTACTTC.

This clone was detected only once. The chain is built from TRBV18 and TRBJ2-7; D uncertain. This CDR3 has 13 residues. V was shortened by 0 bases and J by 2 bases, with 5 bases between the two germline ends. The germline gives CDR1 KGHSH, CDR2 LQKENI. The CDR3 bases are TGTGCCAGCTCACCACCAGCAGCCTACGAGCAGTACTTC. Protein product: CASSPPAAYEQYF.

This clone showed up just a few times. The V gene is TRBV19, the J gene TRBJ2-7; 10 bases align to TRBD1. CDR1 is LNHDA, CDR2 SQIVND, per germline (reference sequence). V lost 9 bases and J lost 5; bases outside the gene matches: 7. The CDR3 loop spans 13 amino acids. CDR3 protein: CASRQGARDEQYF. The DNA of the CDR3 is TGTGCCAGCCGACAGGGGGCTCGGGACGAGCAGTACTTC.

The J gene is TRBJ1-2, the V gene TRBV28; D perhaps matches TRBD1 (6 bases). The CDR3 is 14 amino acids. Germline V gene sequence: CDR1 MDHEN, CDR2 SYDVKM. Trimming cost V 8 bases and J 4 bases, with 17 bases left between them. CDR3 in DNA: TGTGCCAGCGCTTTCTTGGGGGGCACCTATGGCTACACCTTC. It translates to CASAFLGGTYGYTF.

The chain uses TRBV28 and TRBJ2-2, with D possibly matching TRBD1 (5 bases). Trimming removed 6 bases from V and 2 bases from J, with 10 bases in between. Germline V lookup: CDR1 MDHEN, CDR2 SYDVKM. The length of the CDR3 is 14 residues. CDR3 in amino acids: CASSQGGNTGELFF. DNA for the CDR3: TGTGCCAGCAGCCAGGGTGGAAACACCGGGGAGCTGTTTTTT.

The DNA for the CDR3 is TGTGCCAGCAGTTTCGGGGACCGCCACGAGCAGTACTTC. This encodes CASSFGDRHEQYF. V and J are TRBV7-9 and TRBJ2-7; possibly TRBD1 or TRBD2 for D (5 bases each). The CDR3 is made up of 13 amino acids. Trimming took 6 bases from V and 5 from J, leaving 14 bases between them. The germline V gene encodes CDR1 SEHNR and CDR2 FQNEAQ (reference sequence).